This T cell receptor beta chain stems from a study of T cells in women clearing cervical HPV infection. Data came from immunoSEQ multiplex PCR; TCRdb stores just in-frame clones and leaves some out. Its listing shows fewer than 35,000 clones. Remarks on this clone: The CDR3 end lies 3 residues beyond the end of the read and is filled in from the germline J gene.

Germline values: CDR1 GTSNPN, CDR2 SVGIG (reference sequence). The CDR3 contains 15 residues. V gene TRBV30 combines with J gene TRBJ2-2; D is perhaps TRBD2 (6 bases). This clonotype originated in a woman aged 18 to 75 with a cervical HPV16 infection that either progressed to CIN3+ or cleared (not recorded which). Sequencing used blood buffy coat. CDR3 sequence reads: CAWSALGGSNSPLFF. CDR3 DNA, as far as it was read: TGTGCCTGGAGTGCCCTCGGGGGAAGTAATTCACCG.